This T cell receptor (beta chain) was captured in a study of cytomegalovirus exposure and HLA in healthy donors (dated by TCRdb to 2016 to 2017). Regarding the research as a whole: According to an earlier analysis of several hundred of the donors, about 179 million T cells yielded roughly 110 million unique TCR beta sequences and about 280 Gb of sequence data. In a later analysis, previously published TCR beta repertoires from 550 to 700 donors were re-analyzed and high-resolution HLA genotyping was added so that TCR occurrence patterns could be studied. Among the roughly 400 genotyped donors, around 81% belonged to the genetic ancestry cluster associated with self-reported Caucasian donors. HLA typing included class I and class II loci at four-digit resolution. The later analysis used no new phenotypic data to find candidate immune exposures, relying instead on TCR beta sequences and their occurrence across donors. Several DR-DQ haplotypes were handled as single units for association and clustering because linkage in the cohort was strong. Approximately 300 gigabases of sequencing data and 75 million to 85 million unique TCR sequences made up an early release that covered nearly 650 HLA-typed donors. The study profiled the T cell repertoires of hundreds of subjects by immunosequencing and related them to cytomegalovirus serostatus. In addition to the first cohort of around 670 subjects, a separate validation cohort of 100 to 150 different subjects was used. The number of typed donors differed by locus: roughly 620-630 for A, B, C, DRB1 and DQB1; 500 to 550 for DQA1; around 580 for DPA1; and roughly 490 for DPB1. Donor age, sex, ethnicity and CMV serostatus were collected together with the repertoire data. The aim of the study was to test whether cataloging public T cell receptors could identify signatures of past pathogen exposure. To predict cytomegalovirus infection status, the study combined high-throughput TCR immunosequencing, statistical association of individual TCRs with disease status, and machine learning. A later genetic analysis took genome-wide SNP genotypes for about 55% of the 666 donors and used that subset as a discovery cohort. An earlier analysis of around 640 of the donors used high-throughput TCR beta sequencing to judge whether each TCR beta V gene segment behaved as functional or pseudogenic. Every discovery cohort repertoire had been produced on one sequencing platform. Among some 400 genotyped donors of the cohort, an average of roughly 230,000 unique TCR beta nucleotide sequences was sequenced per donor, of which 15% to 20% were non-productive. Broad study findings and their caveats: According to a later genetic analysis, donors in an Asian-associated ancestry cluster had fewer N-insertions in productive TCRs than the roughly 670-donor mean. In both the original and validation cohorts, the classifier was reported to diagnose cytomegalovirus status with high specificity and sensitivity. In a later analysis, the rate of TCR association differed among HLA loci, with DRB1 alleles having the most associated TCRs and HLA-C alleles having the fewest. Strong co-occurrence of HLA alleles, especially DR and DQ, made assigning TCR associations to individual alleles difficult. An association between a missense DCLRE1C variant and V-gene and J-gene trimming of TCR beta chains was found in a later genetic analysis and replicated in an independent cohort. Across donors, most TCR sequences were observed very rarely, whereas some public TCRs were present in many individuals. In a later analysis, HLA-associated TCR beta chains showed more clonal expansion and lower generation probabilities than non-associated chains that were equally common. Presence/absence analyses assumed roughly uniform sequencing depth across donors, an assumption that may not hold. Most CMV-associated TCR beta chains appeared to be HLA-restricted in a later analysis, and the HLA associations seemed to be driven largely by CMV exposure. It was suggested by the authors that the approach could potentially be generalized to other disease states and immunological phenotypes. Linkage disequilibrium might explain the correlated functional status among segregating V segments, but an unknown experimental factor could not be ruled out. A further reported finding was that TCR beta sequences accurately predicted the HLA-A and HLA-B alleles for most subjects in the first cohort. An earlier analysis of 450 to 750 of the donors showed that most TCR beta V segments appeared in productive rearrangements either about 87% or about 30% of the time, which broadly matched IMGT annotations. In vitro tests confirmed that three of the cytomegalovirus-associated TCR beta chains recognize cytomegalovirus antigens. The earlier analysis of some 560 of the donors excluded around 17 rarely observed V segments, including chromosome 9 orphons, because counts were too low. Some IMGT-functional V segments, including TRBV6-2 and TRBV6-3, could not be distinguished by the 87-base-pair reads and were therefore excluded. Immune exposure information for the cohort was limited to CMV serostatus. Only TCR beta chains were sequenced in this cohort, and the absence of alpha or paired-chain data limited detectable features. A cluster of highly shared sequence variants was judged likely to be a technical artifact of the sequencing pipeline. A later analysis reported that several top co-occurrence clusters appeared linked to parvovirus B19, influenza, CMV and Epstein-Barr virus. Because some donors lacked HLA typing at each locus, the association tests relied only on the typed subset. At a false discovery rate of 0.05, a later analysis linked some 17,000 TCR beta sequences to specific HLA alleles. A total of 150 to 200 TCR beta chains were listed by the study as associated with cytomegalovirus.

The cohort comprised 710 or so healthy bone marrow donors. Cohort members were all nominally healthy when sampled, although unrecorded immune exposures were likely present. The donor tested CMV seropositive and was one of the 289 seropositive cohort members. A peripheral blood sample was collected from each donor, and TCR beta sequencing was performed on peripheral blood mononuclear cells. Genomic DNA extraction from the blood cell samples was performed with the Qiagen DNeasy Blood Extraction Kit. In this sample, this clone turned up a few times. Its antigen has not been determined. Base qualities are missing; no much larger clone stands one base away. Relative to germline, V is 1 base shorter and J is 2 bases shorter, with 10 bases between their ends. Including cysteine and phenylalanine, the CDR3 has 15 amino acids. Just CDR3 DNA is preserved here, 45 bases in frame from base 1. The germline V gene supplies CDR1 SGHRS and CDR2 YFSETQ.

The method was the immunoSEQ multiplex PCR assay. The multiplex PCR relied on a mix of 60 forward primers for TCR Vbeta segments and 13 reverse primers for TCR Jbeta segments. A multiplex PCR assay on genomic DNA amplified the CDR3 region of rearranged TCR beta genes. The Illumina HiSeq System was used to sequence the amplified TCR beta libraries as 87-base-pair reads. The authors processed their data as follows. In a later analysis, tens of millions of unique TCR beta chains were counted across the roughly 610 repertoires, and roughly 11 million of these chains were shared by at least two donors. To remove PCR and sequencing errors, raw reads were error-corrected and collapsed into unique sequences using a nearest-neighbor algorithm that merged closely related sequences. CDR3 sequences were aligned to IMGT reference sequences to assign V, D and J gene segments. For a sequence to be retained, a match of at least six nucleotides to both a V gene segment and a J gene segment was required. A rearrangement was called productive if the CDR3 had no stop codons and remained in frame with V and J, and every other rearrangement was called non-productive. CDR3 was defined by IMGT convention, running from the second conserved V-encoded cysteine to the conserved J-encoded phenylalanine. The earlier analysis of roughly 590 of the donors excluded sequences that lacked an unambiguous match to a single V gene segment. In an earlier analysis of 587 of the donors, V segments were called functional above 56.7% productive rearrangements and were called segregating when the between-donor standard deviation exceeded 5%. A statistical classification framework was developed to diagnose cytomegalovirus status using the catalog of TCR beta chain sequences. In a later analysis, TCR nucleotide sequences were compared against IMGT/GENE-DB human TR gene sequences so that V and J genes could be assigned. A later analysis assigned CDR3 sequences and most-parsimonious VDJ recombination scenarios with the TCRdist pipeline. In a later analysis, every TCR beta chain was defined by the combination of its CDR3 amino acid sequence and its V-gene family, and reads without a unique V-gene family were dropped. As a way to deal with suspected cross-contamination and a sequencing artifact, a later analysis dropped 450 to 600 nucleotide sequences that were highly shared and had low generation probability. A later analysis calculated a clonal expansion index for each public chain from normalized within-repertoire ranks of inferred template counts. In a later analysis, generation probabilities were computed using a VDJ recombination model fitted to out-of-frame rearrangements, and the results were checked against IGoR. In a later analysis, TCR-TCR, TCR-HLA and TCR-CMV co-occurrence was scored with hypergeometric tests, and a repertoire-size bias correction was applied to TCR pairs. To estimate false discovery rates, a later analysis permuted the HLA or CMV assignments 20 times. In a later analysis, co-occurring TCRs were grouped using DBSCAN, with TCRdist sequence similarity added in when clustering inside HLA-allele-positive subsets. For co-occurrence clustering, repertoires with fewer than 30,000 or more than 120,000 public chains were excluded, along with roughly five repertoires with anomalous nucleotide sharing. The table comes from immuneACCESS by way of TCRdb, which keeps in-frame sequences with V and J called. Part of the clones is missing from these tables; in studies checked, under half for an unresolved V gene and the rest for unknown reasons. That table is the source of V, J and clone size, and D and trimming were worked out from the DNA. Recorded for this sample are about 110,000 clones; about 70% of them occurred a single time. Clones ranked in the top ten supply under 8% of the sample.

This receptor was taken from a woman aged 50 to 65 in good health and CMV-seropositive. The sequenced sample consisted of PBMCs. This chain is built from TRBV5-1 and TRBJ1-3; TRBD1 could be the D gene, as 5 bases match. The DNA sequence reads TGCGCCAGCAGCTTGTATGGGGGGACTGGAAACACCATATATTTT. Its translation reads: CASSLYGGTGNTIYF.